Each of the 32 T cell receptor beta chains below was sequenced from the same sample in a study of T cells in Graves' hyperthyroidism and ophthalmopathy. Amplified regions were TCR beta CDR3 sequences from RNA transcripts. The TCR CDR3 was amplified in a first-round RT-PCR using the HTBI primer set. MiXCR, run by TCRdb on the multiplex PCR reads, gives a single entry per CDR3 protein. The table shows about half a million distinct CDR3 sequences, with just under 20% occurring only once. The sequenced sample consisted of blood. These receptors all stem from a man aged 35 to 55 with Graves' ophthalmopathy.

The chain recombines TRBV7-2 with TRBJ2-3; possibly TRBD1 for D (7 bases). CDR3 length: 15 residues. With 5 bases removed from V and 4 bases from J, the gap between germline ends came to 16 bases. Germline V CDR1 and CDR2: SGHTA, FQGNSA. CDR3 loop: CASSPGGPGADTQYF. The CDR3 DNA follows: TGTGCCAGCAGCCCAGGGGGGCCCGGGGCAGATACGCAGTATTTT.

This clonotype was detected ten times or more. The CDR3, as DNA: TGTGCCAGCAGTTACGGACTAGGGACAGATACGCAGTATTTT. As protein: CASSYGLGTDTQYF. This sequence joins TRBV6-6 and TRBJ2-3, with 7 bases identical to TRBD2. Unmatched junction bases numbered 2, after V lost 2 bases and J lost 3 bases. Germline V gives CDR1 MNHNY, CDR2 SVGAGI (reference sequence). CDR3 length: 14 amino acids.

This clonotype has at least ten counts. The rearrangement uses TRBV6-1 and TRBJ2-7; TRBD1 matches at 9 bases. The CDR3 contains 15 residues. Unmatched junction bases numbered 17, after V lost 10 bases and J lost 7 bases. The germline V gene encodes CDR1 MNHNS and CDR2 SASEGT. Here the CDR3 reads CATLGQGDYNLEQYF. The CDR3 DNA is TGTGCCACCTTGGGACAGGGAGATTATAACCTGGAGCAGTACTTC.

The V gene is TRBV7-9, the J gene TRBJ2-1; possible D gene TRBD2, 5 bases. Trimming pared 1 base from V and 8 bases from J, leaving 12 bases between. Germline V gene lookup returns CDR1 SEHNR and CDR2 FQNEAQ (reference sequence). CDR3 length equals 14 residues. The CDR3 coding sequence is TGTGCCAGCAGCTTAGGACGGGGATGGGATGAGCAGTTCTTC. Translation: CASSLGRGWDEQFF.

This clonotype ranks as medium-sized. This chain connects TRBV7-6 to TRBJ1-1; D is ambiguous. The V and J ends lost 1 base and 2 bases respectively, with 8 bases between them. This CDR3 is 14 amino acids long. The germline V gene encodes CDR1 SGHVS and CDR2 FNYEAQ. CDR3 in amino acids: CASSLEAVNTEAFF. CDR3 nucleotides: TGTGCCAGCAGCTTAGAGGCAGTCAACACTGAAGCTTTCTTT.

The rearrangement links TRBV6-1 to TRBJ2-7; D perhaps matches TRBD1 (6 bases). The germline gives CDR1 MNHNS, CDR2 SASEGT. V was pared by 6 bases and J by 2 bases, with 17 bases between. The CDR3 has 15 amino acids. This CDR3 is CASRESGTRAYEQYF. The CDR3 bases are TGTGCCAGCAGGGAATCCGGGACACGGGCCTACGAGCAGTACTTC.

This clonotype was picked up a small number of times. The chain couples TRBV5-1 to TRBJ2-1; 14 nucleotides align to TRBD2. V lost 4 bases to trimming and J lost 9 bases; unmatched junction nucleotides: 6. In germline, CDR1 is SGHRS, CDR2 YFSETQ. The CDR3 has 15 amino acids. CDR3 coding DNA: TGCGCCAGCAGCCTGACTAGCGGGGGGGCGGGTGAGCAGTTCTTC. This translates into CASSLTSGGAGEQFF.

The V call is TRBV5-1, the J call TRBJ2-3; 7 bases align to TRBD2. The CDR3 has 15 residues. The germline CDR1 and CDR2 sequences are SGHRS and YFSETQ. The J segment lost 2 bases and the V segment lost 4 bases, leaving 7 bases of the junction unmatched. The CDR3 spells CASSQGDYATDTQYF. The CDR3 DNA is TGCGCCAGCAGCCAAGGGGACTACGCCACAGATACGCAGTATTTT.

This clonotype was detected a few times. The chain has TRBV7-3 and TRBJ2-2; 7 bases are a match to TRBD2. CDR1 SGHTA and CDR2 FQGTGA come from the germline V gene. CDR3 length: 15 residues. Trimming took 4 bases from V and 2 from J; bases not matched to a gene: 4. The CDR3 DNA reads TGTGCCAGCAGCTCCCCTAGCGGAAACACCGGGGAGCTGTTTTTT. This encodes CASSSPSGNTGELFF.

The table lists this clonotype with many counts. V usage is TRBV11-2 and J usage is TRBJ1-1, with D hard to call. The CDR3 extends over 15 amino acids. Germline CDR1 and CDR2: SGHAT and FQNNGV. Trimming pared 1 base from V and 0 bases from J, leaving 9 bases between. The CDR3 DNA reads as TGTGCCAGCAGCTTAGGTGGGTTCATGAACACTGAAGCTTTCTTT. This translates into CASSLGGFMNTEAFF.

This clonotype was counted at least ten times. This chain joins TRBV2 and TRBJ1-6, with 7 nucleotides matching TRBD1. From germline, CDR1 is SNHLY and CDR2 FYNNEI. J gave up 7 bases and V 8 bases, and 11 bases lay outside the gene matches. This CDR3 has 15 residues. The CDR3 spells CASALPTGKNSPLHF. The CDR3 nucleotides are TGTGCCAGCGCGTTGCCGACAGGGAAAAATTCACCCCTCCACTTT. Based on the CDR3 plus reference TRBV2 and TRBJ1-6, the full variable domain is EPEVTQTPSHQVTQMGQEVILRCVPISNHLYFYWYRQILGQKVEFLVSFYNNEISEKSEIFDDQFSVERPDGSNFTLKIRSTKLEDSAMYFCASALPTGKNSPLHFGNGTRLTVT.

This clonotype showed up just a few times. The rearrangement uses TRBV5-1 and TRBJ2-4; D is uncertain. Looked up from germline, CDR1 is SGHRS and CDR2 is YFSETQ. The germline V and J ends were trimmed by 0 bases and 7 bases, with 8 bases remaining between them. CDR3 size: 13 residues. The CDR3, as DNA: TGCGCCAGCAGCTTGGGGGTAGGGAACATTCAGTACTTC. Encoded protein: CASSLGVGNIQYF.

J is TRBJ2-1 and V is TRBV9; TRBD2 matches at 7 bases. CDR3 length: 14 amino acids. After removal of 0 bases from V and 7 bases from J, the junction contained 4 bases not matched to a gene. CDR1 is SGDLS, CDR2 YYNGEE, per germline. CDR3 in amino acids: CASSVEGLRNEQFF. The CDR3 nucleotides are TGTGCCAGCAGCGTAGAGGGACTACGGAATGAGCAGTTCTTC.

This chain links TRBV7-6 with TRBJ1-2; D is unresolved. CDR1 SGHVS and CDR2 FNYEAQ come from the germline V gene. The CDR3 has 15 amino acids. V dropped 5 bases and J dropped 0 bases, with 13 bases sitting between them. CDR3 in DNA: TGTGCCAGCAGCCCTCAGGACCGATCTAACTATGGCTACACCTTC. Its translation is CASSPQDRSNYGYTF.

In regard to this clonotype: Because the CDR3 is missing its conserved closing phenylalanine or tryptophan, this is likely a read error. The chain has TRBV28 and TRBJ2-7, with D possibly being TRBD2 (5 bases). The CDR3 is made up of 13 amino acids. The V gene lost 8 bases and the J gene lost 1 base, with 12 bases spanning the gap. Germline V gene data show CDR1 as MDHEN and CDR2 as SYDVKM. CDR3 coding DNA: TGTGCCAGCCGAGGGTCATGGTCCTACGAGCAGTACTCC. Translating it yields CASRGSWSYEQYS.

This clonotype was seen a few times. The chain is built from TRBV7-9 and TRBJ2-1; the match to TRBD2 covers 13 bases. This CDR3 comprises 15 residues. Per germline, CDR1 SEHNR and CDR2 FQNEAQ (reference sequence). The V segment lost 6 bases and the J segment 6 bases; nucleotides outside the gene matches: 5. The CDR3 DNA follows: TGTGCCAGCAGTTCTACTAGCGGGGGGGCCAATGAGCAGTTCTTC. As protein: CASSSTSGGANEQFF.

This clonotype was observed a few times. V and J are TRBV3-1 and TRBJ1-2; 8 bases fit TRBD1. The length of the CDR3 is 13 residues. Germline trimming cut 4 bases from V and 5 bases from J; bases unmatched to any gene: 3. From germline, CDR1 is LGHDT and CDR2 YNNKEL (reference sequence). The CDR3 DNA reads as TGTGCCAGCAGCCCACGACAGGGGTATGGCTACACCTTC. It codes for CASSPRQGYGYTF.

The chain employs TRBV4-1 and TRBJ1-2; no reliable D call. The CDR3 extends over 12 amino acids. Per germline, CDR1 MGHRA and CDR2 YSYEKL. With 10 bases removed from V and 6 bases from J, the gap between germline ends came to 15 bases. The CDR3 DNA reads as TGCGCCACCCTAAAGGCCCCTGATGGCTACACCTTC. It codes for CATLKAPDGYTF.

This clonotype has only a few counts. J is TRBJ1-2 and V is TRBV30; weak D call: TRBD1 (6 bases). The CDR3 is 14 residues long. With 3 bases removed from V and 6 bases from J, the gap between germline ends came to 17 bases. Germline V gene data show CDR1 as GTSNPN and CDR2 as SVGIG (reference sequence). CDR3 bases: TGTGCCTGGAGGTCGGAAAACAGGGTTGATGGCTACACCTTC. Protein: CAWRSENRVDGYTF.

The chain has TRBV28 and TRBJ2-7; D possibly corresponds to TRBD1 (6 bases). Germline CDR1 MDHEN, CDR2 SYDVKM. V lost 2 bases, J lost 0 bases, and 20 bases lay in between. This CDR3 region has 18 residues. The CDR3 DNA reads as TGTGCCAGCAGTTTAAGGTTACAGGGCCCATCAATCTCCTACGAGCAGTACTTC. The encoded protein is CASSLRLQGPSISYEQYF.

This clonotype was found a few times. V is TRBV3-1 and J is TRBJ1-5, with D unresolved. The V gene lost 0 bases and the J gene lost 3 bases, with 12 bases spanning the gap. Germline CDR1 reads LGHDT; CDR2 reads YNNKEL (reference sequence). This CDR3 spans 16 amino acids. The CDR3 bases are TGTGCCAGCAGCCAAGATACCGGTTCGGCCAATCAGCCCCAGCATTTT. This encodes CASSQDTGSANQPQHF.

This clonotype was seen once. The chain carries TRBV20-1 and TRBJ2-2; 12 nucleotides align to TRBD2. This CDR3 has 16 amino acids. Per the germline V gene, CDR1 is DFQATT and CDR2 is SNEGSKA (reference sequence). The J segment lost 2 bases and the V segment lost 7 bases, leaving 8 bases of the junction unmatched. For the CDR3, the DNA is TGCAGTGGAAGGGAGACTAGCGGGGGTAACACCGGGGAGCTGTTTTTT. Its protein is CSGRETSGGNTGELFF.

This clonotype was detected only a few times. V usage is TRBV19 and J usage is TRBJ1-5; no firm D call. The germline V gene has CDR1 LNHDA and CDR2 SQIVND (reference sequence). V was clipped by 3 bases and J by 0 bases, with 12 bases between them. The CDR3 contains 16 residues. The CDR3 DNA is TGTGCCAGTAGTATGTGGTCCGCCTATAGCAATCAGCCCCAGCATTTT. This translates into CASSMWSAYSNQPQHF.

This clonotype has just a few counts. V usage is TRBV7-9 and J usage is TRBJ2-5; 11 positions match TRBD1. This CDR3 is built from 16 residues. Germline V lookup: CDR1 SEHNR, CDR2 FQNEAQ (reference sequence). V lost 5 bases and J lost 2; bases outside the gene matches: 7. CDR3 nucleotide sequence: TGTGCCAGCAGCCCCCCGGGACAGGGGGTACAAGAGACCCAGTACTTC. Translating gives CASSPPGQGVQETQYF.

In this sample, this clonotype turned up many times. The chain carries TRBV5-1 and TRBJ2-1; 9 positions match TRBD2. The J segment lost 5 bases and the V segment lost 4 bases, leaving 10 bases of the junction unmatched. Germline V gene lookup returns CDR1 SGHRS and CDR2 YFSETQ. The CDR3 extends over 16 amino acids. This CDR3 is CASSRELAGGNNEQFF. The CDR3 coding sequence is TGCGCCAGCAGCCGTGAGCTGGCGGGGGGGAACAATGAGCAGTTCTTC.

This clonotype occurred many times. This chain uses TRBV28 with TRBJ2-1; D gene unclear. V lost 3 bases and J 6 bases, leaving 15 bases between the germline ends. This CDR3 has 15 amino acids. Germline loops: CDR1 MDHEN, CDR2 SYDVKM. CDR3 region: CASSLERLWGNEQFF. Written as DNA, the CDR3 is TGTGCCAGCAGTTTGGAAAGGTTATGGGGCAATGAGCAGTTCTTC.

This clonotype was detected many times. The V call is TRBV4-1, the J call TRBJ2-5; no clear D. This CDR3 contains 15 residues. Trimming removed 0 bases at V and 2 bases at J, with 10 bases between. CDR1 is MGHRA, CDR2 YSYEKL, per germline. CDR3 nucleotide sequence: TGCGCCAGCAGCCAAGAGGCCCAGAGACAAGAGACCCAGTACTTC. This gives the protein CASSQEAQRQETQYF.

This clonotype occurred many times. The chain joins TRBV5-1 to TRBJ2-1; D may be TRBD1 or TRBD2 (6 bases each). Trimming took off 4 bases at V and 7 bases at J, with 12 bases between the two ends. CDR3 size: 13 residues. CDR1 is SGHRS and CDR2 is YFSETQ in the germline V gene. Here the CDR3 DNA reads TGCGCCAGCAGCGGCGGGACAACGAATGAGCAGTTCTTC. Amino acids: CASSGGTTNEQFF.

This clonotype was seen at least ten times. The chain combines TRBV24-1 with TRBJ2-5; 8 nucleotides match TRBD1. CDR1 is KGHDR, CDR2 SFDVKD, per germline. This CDR3 has 15 residues. J lost 2 bases, V lost 7 bases, and 8 bases had no gene match. CDR3 loop: CATSTSGQGQETQYF. CDR3 nucleotide sequence: TGTGCCACCAGCACATCTGGACAGGGTCAAGAGACCCAGTACTTC.

The chain couples TRBV11-2 to TRBJ2-5, with a weak D call TRBD1 (6 bases). Trimming shortened V by 7 bases and J by 4 bases, and 16 bases separated the two germline ends. The CDR3 runs 14 residues. CDR1 and CDR2 (germline): SGHAT, FQNNGV. The CDR3 sequence is CASNQGGSPETQYF. CDR3 bases: TGTGCCAGCAACCAAGGGGGTAGTCCAGAGACCCAGTACTTC.

The sample holds a few counts of this clonotype. The chain links TRBV10-3 to TRBJ2-5; 7 nucleotides align to TRBD2. Germline V gives CDR1 ENHRY, CDR2 SYGVKD. CDR3 length equals 17 residues. Losses at the gene ends were 4 bases for V and 5 bases for J; bases not matched to a gene: 16. The CDR3 region has the DNA TGTGCCATCAGTGGTCGGGACGGGGGAGGGCCGTGGGAGACCCAGTACTTC. Its protein product is CAISGRDGGGPWETQYF.

Concerning this clonotype: Compared with germline, one end of the junction differs, possibly owing to a read error. CDR3: CAGSFRGANYGYTF. DNA of the CDR3: TGTGCCGGCAGTTTCCGGGGGGCTAACTATGGCTACACCTTC. V is TRBV12-3 or TRBV12-4 and J is TRBJ1-2; TRBD1 is a possible D gene (5 bases). The CDR3 covers 14 residues.